Each of the 2 T cell receptor beta chains below was sequenced from the same sample in a study of T cell repertoires in cytomegalovirus infection. These TCRs' antigens remain unknown. MiXCR was run by TCRdb on the reads, yielding one entry per CDR3 protein. The data contain some 500,000 distinct CDR3 sequences, about 39% of them singletons. The sample in question was cultured PBMCs, obtained from culture after CMV antigen stimulation. The receptors here all came from a human donor in good health (CMV status not recorded). Some clones in this sample may be carry-over from other donors' samples.

This clonotype was seen just once. This chain connects TRBV20-1 to TRBJ2-7; a weak D match, TRBD1 (6 bases). Trimming left V 6 bases short and J 0 bases short, with 9 bases between. This CDR3 region has 12 residues. From germline, CDR1 is DFQATT and CDR2 SNEGSKA (reference sequence). The CDR3 is CSARQDSYEQYF. CDR3 nucleotide sequence: TGCAGTGCCCGACAGGACTCCTACGAGCAGTACTTC.

The chain is built from TRBV6-2 or TRBV6-3 and TRBJ1-1; D unresolved. Germline CDR1 is MNHEY and CDR2 is SVGEGT. Trimming removed 5 bases at V and 12 bases at J, with 19 bases between. CDR3 length: 13 residues. CDR3 nucleotide sequence: TGTGCCAGCAGTCCCCATCAACGCTCGACCCCTTTCTTT. It is translated as CASSPHQRSTPFF.